This TCR beta chain was captured by sequencing in a study of blood T cells in healthy people across ages. The CDR3 spans 13 residues. Looked up from germline, CDR1 is MNHNY and CDR2 is SVGAGI (reference sequence). V lost 6 bases and J 6 bases, leaving 14 bases between the germline ends. For the second PCR, which ran for 7 to 11 cycles, a sample-barcoded 5' primer and a J-beta primer mix were used. The study obtained at least 2.5 million CDR3-containing paired-end reads from every sample. TCRdb ran MiXCR on the 5' RACE reads and lists one entry per CDR3 protein. There are about 1.1 million distinct CDR3 sequences in the sample; roughly two fifths occur only once, and under 15% lies in the top ten.

This receptor was taken from a man younger than 30 in good health. The rearrangement links TRBV6-6 to TRBJ1-2, with unresolved D. Sequencing was performed on blood. CDR3 residues: CASSPYGSNGYTF. The CDR3 nucleotides are TGTGCCAGCAGCCCATACGGGTCCAATGGCTACACCTTC.